What follows are 17 T cell receptor beta chains derived from one specimen sequenced in a study of blood T cell repertoires in COVID-19. TCRdb keeps only in-frame clones here, not all; method: immunoSEQ multiplex PCR. Among around 68,000 clones listed, approximately 80% were seen once. The source material was peripheral blood. These receptors all come from a woman in her fifties or sixties with acute or convalescent COVID-19.

V is TRBV5-1 and J is TRBJ1-3, with 8 bases matching TRBD1. The junction had 6 bases not matched to a gene; V was cut back by 5 bases and J by 2 bases. Germline V gene sequence: CDR1 SGHRS, CDR2 YFSETQ. CDR3 size: 15 residues. The CDR3 reads CASSPVTGAGNTIYF. Written as DNA, the CDR3 is TGCGCCAGCAGTCCAGTGACAGGGGCTGGAAACACCATATATTTT.

This chain connects TRBV21-1 to TRBJ2-7; the table's D gene call, TRBD1, was not cross checked with the DNA. TRBV21-1 is termed a pseudogene. The CDR3 totals 16 residues. The CDR3 DNA reads TGTGCCAGCAGCAAAGAGTGGACAGGGCAATCCTACGAGCAGTACTTC. Residues: CASSKEWTGQSYEQYF.

The chain is built from TRBV15 and TRBJ1-2, with 8 bases fitting TRBD1. Germline V lookup: CDR1 LNHNV, CDR2 YYDKDF (reference sequence). This CDR3 has 15 residues. The ends lost 2 bases at V and 4 bases at J; junction bases unmatched: 6. CDR3 sequence reads: CATSRPGQGGYGYTF. In DNA, the CDR3 is TGTGCCACCAGCAGACCTGGACAGGGCGGCTATGGCTACACCTTC.

The J gene is TRBJ2-1, the V gene TRBV5-4, with D perhaps TRBD2 (5 bases). Germline CDR1 reads SGHNT; CDR2 reads YYREEE (reference sequence). CDR3 length: 11 residues. The V gene lost 6 bases and the J gene lost 6 bases, with 7 bases spanning the gap. CDR3 sequence: CASNRGNEQFF. Here the CDR3 DNA reads TGTGCCAGCAACCGGGGCAATGAGCAGTTCTTC.

Comments on this clone: Different DNA sequences within this sample yield the same CDR3. The chain recombines TRBV7-8 with TRBJ2-1, with D possibly matching TRBD1 (6 bases). The CDR3 loop spans 16 amino acids. V dropped 1 base and J dropped 4 bases, with 14 bases sitting between them. Germline CDR1 SGHVS, CDR2 FQNEAQ. This chain's CDR3 is CASSLGGQSSYNEQFF. The DNA of the CDR3 is TGTGCCAGCAGCTTAGGGGGACAAAGCTCATACAATGAGCAGTTCTTC.

This rearrangement joins TRBV9 to TRBJ2-1; 7 bases are shared with TRBD2. CDR3 length: 15 amino acids. From germline, CDR1 is SGDLS and CDR2 YYNGEE. V shed 3 bases and J 7 bases; nucleotides not matched to a gene: 10. CDR3 in DNA: TGTGCCAGCAGCGGGACTAGTCAACCGGGAAATGAGCAGTTCTTC. Translating it yields CASSGTSQPGNEQFF.

This chain uses TRBV7-8 with TRBJ2-5; 7 bases fit TRBD1. With 5 bases clipped from V and 2 bases from J, the junction kept 5 bases outside the gene matches. The germline CDR1 and CDR2 sequences are SGHVS and FQNEAQ. The CDR3 length is 14 residues. CDR3 bases: TGTGCCAGCAGCCCCGGGACAGCACAAGAGACCCAGTACTTC. Translated: CASSPGTAQETQYF.

The V gene is TRBV19, the J gene TRBJ1-2, with 8 positions matching TRBD1. The V gene end was trimmed by 6 bases and the J gene end by 0 bases; junction bases not matched to a gene: 6. The CDR3 runs to 15 residues. Per the germline V gene, CDR1 is LNHDA and CDR2 is SQIVND (reference sequence). As DNA, the CDR3 is TGTGCCAGTAGCCTCGACAGGGGTCCTAACTATGGCTACACCTTC. This codes for CASSLDRGPNYGYTF.

This clone was recorded only once. V and J are TRBV29-1 and TRBJ2-3; D gene ambiguous. Germline lookup yields CDR1 SQVTM and CDR2 ANQGSEA. There are 11 residues in the CDR3. The CDR3, as DNA: TGCAGTGCAACTCGCACAGATACGCAGTATTTT. Translation gives CSATRTDTQYF.

This chain's CDR3 is CASSLGGAGGNAGELFF. DNA of the CDR3: TGTGCCAGCAGCTTGGGAGGGGCAGGGGGCAACGCCGGGGAGCTGTTTTTT. V gene TRBV5-4 combines with J gene TRBJ2-2, with 8 positions matching TRBD1. The CDR3 runs to 17 residues. Germline lookup yields CDR1 SGHNT and CDR2 YYREEE (reference sequence). Losses at the gene ends were 0 bases for V and 6 bases for J; bases not matched to a gene: 10. Complete variable domain (other parts from reference TRBV5-4 and TRBJ2-2): ETGVTQSPTHLIKTRGQQVTLRCSSQSGHNTVSWYQQALGQGPQFIFQYYREEENGRGNFPPRFSGLQFPNYSSELNVNALELDDSALYLCASSLGGAGGNAGELFFGEGSRLTVL.

The CDR3 DNA is TGTGCCAGCAGCCAAGAACCTAGCGCGTACAATGAGCAGTTCTTC. This translates into CASSQEPSAYNEQFF. This sequence joins TRBV4-2 and TRBJ2-1; D is perhaps TRBD2 (6 bases). CDR3 length: 15 residues. Germline values: CDR1 LGHNA, CDR2 YNFKEQ. The ends were cut back, 0 bases at V and 4 bases at J, with 10 bases in the middle.

The rearrangement joins TRBV6-2 or TRBV6-3 to TRBJ1-5; D is unresolved. The CDR3 consists of 16 residues. CDR1 and CDR2 from the germline V gene are MNHEY and SVGEGT. V lost 2 bases, J lost 6 bases, and 17 bases lay in between. The CDR3 reads CASSYVRGLGSQPQHF. For the CDR3, the DNA is TGTGCCAGCAGTTACGTGCGGGGTTTAGGCAGTCAGCCCCAGCATTTT.

The chain has TRBV29-1 and TRBJ2-7, with TRBD1 as a possible D gene (5 bases). V shed 5 bases and J shed 0 bases, with 8 bases lying between them. The CDR3 runs to 12 residues. Germline CDR1 and CDR2: SQVTM and ANQGSEA. In DNA, the CDR3 is TGCAGCGTTCGAGACAGCTCCTACGAGCAGTACTTC. It specifies CSVRDSSYEQYF.

There are a few counts of this clone. J is TRBJ2-2 and V is TRBV6-2 or TRBV6-3, with 7 positions matching TRBD2. Germline V lookup: CDR1 MNHEY, CDR2 SVGEGT. V was clipped by 2 bases and J by 3 bases; unmatched bases: 3. The CDR3 contains 15 residues. CDR3 residues: CASSYGREDTGELFF. DNA for the CDR3: TGTGCCAGCAGTTACGGACGGGAGGACACCGGGGAGCTGTTTTTT.

The genes are TRBV27 and TRBJ1-6; maybe TRBD1 (5 bases). This CDR3 has 15 residues. Germline CDR1 MNHEY, CDR2 SMNVEV (reference sequence). Between the trimmed V and J ends, which lost 1 base and 9 bases, there was a span of 13 bases. The CDR3 DNA sequence: TGTGCCAGCAGTTTATTCGGGGGTGACGCTTCACCCCTCCACTTT. This gives the protein CASSLFGGDASPLHF.

The chain is built from TRBV7-2 and TRBJ1-5, with 8 bases matching TRBD1. CDR1 SGHTA and CDR2 FQGNSA come from the germline V gene. This CDR3 comprises 15 residues. The J segment lost 1 base and the V segment lost 4 bases, leaving 3 bases of the junction unmatched. The CDR3: CASSSQGGSNQPQHF. CDR3 bases: TGTGCCAGCAGCTCACAGGGGGGGAGCAATCAGCCCCAGCATTTT.

The chain is built from TRBV7-2 and TRBJ2-7; weak D call: TRBD2 (6 bases). Germline CDR1 SGHTA, CDR2 FQGNSA. The CDR3 runs 14 residues. With 5 bases removed from V and 0 bases from J, the gap between germline ends came to 11 bases. The CDR3 spells CASSILRDSYEQYF. For the CDR3, the DNA is TGTGCCAGCAGCATCTTGCGGGACTCCTACGAGCAGTACTTC.